A single sample is the source of the 14 T cell receptor beta chains below, sequenced in a study of blood T cells in healthy people across ages. Sample-barcoded 5' priming and a J-beta primer mix drove a second PCR of 7 to 11 cycles. One entry per CDR3 protein results from TCRdb running MiXCR on the 5' RACE reads. Here the sample spans fewer than 750,000 distinct CDR3 sequences, 52% being singletons. Sample: blood. These receptors originate from a woman older than 75 in good health.

This clonotype was seen many times. The V gene is TRBV20-1, the J gene TRBJ2-1, with 7 bases identical to TRBD2. The CDR3 totals 16 residues. J lost 9 bases, V lost 0 bases, and 14 bases had no gene match. Germline CDR1 is DFQATT and CDR2 is SNEGSKA (reference sequence). CDR3 DNA: TGCAGTGCTAGAGATCAAAGGGGAGGGGCGTACGTTGAGCAGTTCTTC. Its protein is CSARDQRGGAYVEQFF.

The CDR3 is CAISASTGLSYNEQFF. CDR3 nucleotides: TGTGCCATCAGCGCCTCGACAGGGTTATCCTACAATGAGCAGTTCTTC. The gene calls are TRBV10-3 and TRBJ2-1; 7 bases match TRBD1. Per germline, CDR1 ENHRY and CDR2 SYGVKD. This CDR3 spans 16 amino acids. Trimming at V came to 6 bases and at J to 1 base, leaving 9 bases not matched to a gene.

Points on this clonotype: A much larger clone differs from this one at a single base, so this may be a read error. V gene TRBV12-3 or TRBV12-4 combines with J gene TRBJ2-4, with TRBD2 matching over 8 bases. This CDR3 has 14 amino acids. V lost 5 bases and J lost 3; bases outside the gene matches: 3. The CDR3 DNA reads as TGTGCCAGCAGTGTCGCGGGGGGCAAAAACATTCAGTACTTC. It translates to CASSVAGGKNIQYF.

This clonotype was picked up many times. CDR3 sequence: CAWSLGREQYF. The CDR3 nucleotides are TGTGCCTGGAGTCTTGGGCGCGAGCAGTACTTC. The J gene is TRBJ2-7, the V gene TRBV30, with D unresolved. This CDR3 region has 11 residues. Between the trimmed V and J ends, which lost 2 bases and 6 bases, there was a span of 8 bases. Germline lookup yields CDR1 GTSNPN and CDR2 SVGIG (reference sequence).

This clonotype was seen ten or more times. The chain couples TRBV5-1 to TRBJ2-1; 8 bases agree with TRBD2. The CDR3 consists of 14 residues. The V gene's germline CDR1 is SGHRS and CDR2 YFSETQ. With V trimmed by 3 bases and J by 3 bases, 2 bases remained unmatched. CDR3 bases: TGCGCCAGCAGCTCCGGGACTAGCTACAATGAGCAGTTCTTC. It is translated as CASSSGTSYNEQFF.

This clonotype showed up just a few times. CDR3 bases: TGTGCCAGCAAAAACCGGGACAGGGCAAACAATGAGCAGTTCTTC. Amino acids: CASKNRDRANNEQFF. The genes are TRBV6-5 and TRBJ2-1, with 9 bases matching TRBD1. The V and J ends lost 7 bases and 5 bases, in that order; junction bases with no gene match: 9. Germline CDR1 and CDR2: MNHEY and SVGAGI. This CDR3 contains 15 residues.

This clonotype was detected a few times. The chain joins TRBV9 to TRBJ2-5; D is unresolved. Germline CDR1 SGDLS, CDR2 YYNGEE. The CDR3 runs 15 residues. V gave up 0 bases and J gave up 5 bases, with 14 bases separating them. CDR3 sequence: CASSVVGLLQETQYF. As DNA, the CDR3 is TGTGCCAGCAGCGTAGTAGGGTTGTTACAGGAGACCCAGTACTTC.

The V call is TRBV12-3 or TRBV12-4, the J call TRBJ1-6; D gene ambiguous. V was trimmed by 4 bases and J by 10 bases, leaving 14 bases between them. There are 14 residues in the CDR3. The CDR3 spells CASSSRRTNSPLHF. In nucleotides, the CDR3 is TGTGCCAGCAGTTCCCGCAGGACCAACTCACCCCTCCACTTT.

There are many counts of this clonotype. The chain couples TRBV12-3 or TRBV12-4 to TRBJ2-7; a possible D gene is TRBD2 (5 bases). The CDR3 has 15 residues. V dropped 6 bases and J dropped 3 bases, with 18 bases sitting between them. CDR3 residues: CASRAIEGRIYEQYF. The CDR3 region has the DNA TGTGCCAGCAGGGCAATAGAGGGCCGAATCTACGAGCAGTACTTC.

This clonotype was seen just once. The V and J genes are TRBV7-2 and TRBJ2-3; 13 bases are a match to TRBD2. In germline, CDR1 is SGHTA, CDR2 FQGNSA. J lost 7 bases, V lost 4 bases, and 5 bases had no gene match. The CDR3 sequence is 15 residues long. The CDR3 region has the DNA TGTGCCAGCAGCTCTTGGACTAGCGGGGGATATACGCAGTATTTT. Its protein is CASSSWTSGGYTQYF.

The chain carries TRBV29-1 and TRBJ2-3; D ambiguous. The germline V gene has CDR1 SQVTM and CDR2 ANQGSEA. This CDR3 contains 11 residues. The germline V and J ends were trimmed by 6 bases and 11 bases, with 15 bases remaining between them. CDR3 amino acids: CSVPWNGGQYF. The CDR3 region has the DNA TGCAGCGTCCCATGGAATGGTGGGCAGTATTTT.

Turning to this clonotype: A much larger clone lies a single base off, so this may be a read error. The chain has TRBV28 and TRBJ2-7, with 10 positions matching TRBD2. With V trimmed by 7 bases and J by 4 bases, 10 bases remained unmatched. This CDR3 is built from 15 residues. CDR1 and CDR2 from the germline V gene are MDHEN and SYDVKM. CDR3 sequence: CASITEASGRYEQYF. As DNA, the CDR3 is TGTGCCAGCATAACCGAGGCTAGCGGGAGATACGAGCAGTACTTC.

This clonotype was counted between two and nine times. V and J are TRBV12-3 or TRBV12-4 and TRBJ1-2; TRBD1 might be the D (6 bases). Between the trimmed V and J ends, which lost 7 bases and 0 bases, there was a span of 15 bases. The CDR3 consists of 15 residues. The DNA of the CDR3 is TGTGCCAGCACCCAGACAGGTCTTCCTAACTATGGCTACACCTTC. This gives the protein CASTQTGLPNYGYTF.

This clonotype was counted at least ten times. V and J are TRBV6-5 and TRBJ1-2, with 10 bases lining up with TRBD1. The CDR3 length is 14 residues. From germline, CDR1 is MNHEY and CDR2 SVGAGI. V shed 6 bases and J 3 bases; nucleotides not matched to a gene: 4. CDR3 protein: CASRRTGGYYGYTF. The DNA for the CDR3 is TGTGCCAGCAGGCGGACAGGGGGTTACTATGGCTACACCTTC.